The 4 T cell receptor beta chains reported below all come from one sample, sequenced in a study of cytotoxic CD8 clonotypes in ibrutinib-treated CLL. Repertoires were generated with immunoSEQ multiplex PCR, while TCRdb's copy carries only in-frame clones and drops some. The sample lists 160,000 or so clones, less than 85% occurring once. The material was PBMCs, obtained after 24 months of ibrutinib treatment. The receptor set was obtained from a human donor with chronic lymphocytic leukemia.

A single count supports this clone. The J gene is TRBJ2-2, the V gene TRBV5-8, with 10 bases fitting TRBD2. Looked up from germline, CDR1 is SGHTS and CDR2 is YDEGEE. V lost 4 bases and J lost 4; bases outside the gene matches: 10. The CDR3 loop spans 17 amino acids. CDR3 bases: TGTGCCAGCAGCGCCGGGACTAGCGCCGAAATCACCGGGGAGCTGTTTTTT. It specifies CASSAGTSAEITGELFF.

The chain carries TRBV11-2 and TRBJ1-3, with no clear D. Trimming took off 1 base at V and 2 bases at J, with 9 bases between the two ends. The CDR3 is 15 residues long. Germline CDR1 SGHAT, CDR2 FQNNGV. The DNA for the CDR3 is TGTGCCAGCAGCTTAGTCCAAGGCCCTGGAAACACCATATATTTT. Its protein product is CASSLVQGPGNTIYF.

The V and J genes are TRBV11-2 and TRBJ2-7; no reliable D call. Germline-derived CDR1 and CDR2 are SGHAT and FQNNGV. Trimming took off 5 bases at V and 3 bases at J, with 14 bases between the two ends. The CDR3 totals 14 residues. The CDR3 DNA reads as TGTGCCAGCAGCGTAGCCCAACAGAGCTACGAGCAGTACTTC. It is translated as CASSVAQQSYEQYF.

This chain joins TRBV28 and TRBJ2-7, with D tentatively TRBD1 (6 bases). Germline V lookup: CDR1 MDHEN, CDR2 SYDVKM. V was clipped by 5 bases and J by 4 bases, with 15 bases between them. The CDR3 is 14 residues long. CDR3 loop: CASSLYGTLYEQYF. For the CDR3, the DNA is TGTGCCAGCAGTCTATACGGGACACTTTACGAGCAGTACTTC. Full variable domain (rest looked up from reference TRBV28 and TRBJ2-7): DVKVTQSSRYLVKRTGEKVFLECVQDMDHENMFWYRQDPGLGLRLIYFSYDVKMKEKGDIPEGYSVSREKKERFSLILESASTNQTSMYLCASSLYGTLYEQYFGPGTRLTVT.